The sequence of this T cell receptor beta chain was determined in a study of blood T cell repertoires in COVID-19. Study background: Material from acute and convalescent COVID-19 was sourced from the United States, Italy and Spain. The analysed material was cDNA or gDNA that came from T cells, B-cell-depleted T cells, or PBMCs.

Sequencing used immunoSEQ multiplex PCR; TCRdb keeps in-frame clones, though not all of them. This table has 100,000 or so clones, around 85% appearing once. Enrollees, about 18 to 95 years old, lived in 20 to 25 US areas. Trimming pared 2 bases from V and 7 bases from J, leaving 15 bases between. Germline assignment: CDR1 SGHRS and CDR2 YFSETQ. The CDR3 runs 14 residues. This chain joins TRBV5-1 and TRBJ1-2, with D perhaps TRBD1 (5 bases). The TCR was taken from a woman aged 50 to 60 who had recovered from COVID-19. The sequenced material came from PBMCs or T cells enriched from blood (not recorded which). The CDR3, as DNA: TGCGCCAGCAGCTTAAAAGGGGAATCGGGTGGCTACACCTTC. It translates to CASSLKGESGGYTF.